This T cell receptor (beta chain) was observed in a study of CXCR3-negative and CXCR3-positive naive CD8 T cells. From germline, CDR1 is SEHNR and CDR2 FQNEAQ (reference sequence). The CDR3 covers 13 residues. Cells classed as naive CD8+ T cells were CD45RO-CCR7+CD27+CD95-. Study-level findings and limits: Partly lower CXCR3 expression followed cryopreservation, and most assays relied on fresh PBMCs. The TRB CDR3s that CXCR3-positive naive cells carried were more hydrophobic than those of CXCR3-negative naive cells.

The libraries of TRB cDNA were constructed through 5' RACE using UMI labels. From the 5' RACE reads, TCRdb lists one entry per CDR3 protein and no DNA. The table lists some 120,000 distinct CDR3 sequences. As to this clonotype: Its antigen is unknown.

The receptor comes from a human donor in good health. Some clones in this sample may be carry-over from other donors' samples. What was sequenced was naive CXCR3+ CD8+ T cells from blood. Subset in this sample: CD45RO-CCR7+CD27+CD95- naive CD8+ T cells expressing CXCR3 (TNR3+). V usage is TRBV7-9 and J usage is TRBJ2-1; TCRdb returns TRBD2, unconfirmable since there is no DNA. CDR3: CASSGEGLAEQFF.